The present T cell receptor beta chain was sequenced within a study of cytotoxic CD8 clonotypes in ibrutinib-treated CLL (TCRdb year 2021). Some background on the complete study: The cohort included approximately 15 treatment-naive and ten to twelve relapsed/refractory patients; some 18 were IGHV unmutated. Responses were partial in around 25 patients and complete in 2; after median around 68 months follow-up, around 14 stayed in remission and approximately 12 progressed. Response samples were obtained after a median of approximately twelve months of treatment, with a range of roughly 6 to 40 months. Samples averaged approximately 250,000 productive templates and 94,082 productive rearrangements. Of the 90 or so participants in the trial, about 26 had longitudinal samples available. Cryopreserved peripheral blood mononuclear cells were collected at three points: before therapy, at response, and at either sustained remission or disease progression. Every remission and progressive disease sample was obtained while ibrutinib was still being received by the patients.

Paper-wide results and their limitations: Sampling times were not matched between patients in sustained remission and patients whose disease was progressing, and lymph node repertoires were not examined. Public clonotypes were rare and either shrank or stayed stable during treatment, and the rise in clonality at ibrutinib response reflected expansion of private clonotypes. Baseline clonality was found to be higher than that of age-matched healthy donors and was strongly correlated with circulating CD8+ T-cell counts. Clonality increased at ibrutinib response, stayed stable in sustained remission, and fell back toward baseline at progression.

Each clonotype received, on average, 10x coverage in deep resolution sequencing performed on a MiSeq, where the target depth lay between 1 in 1 million and 1 in 200,000 T cells. The immunoSEQ hsTCRB Kit was used to generate TCR beta libraries. As for how the authors treated the data: ImmunoSEQ Data Assistant and ImmunoSEQ Analyzer were used for data analysis, and V, D and J genes were assigned according to IMGT definitions. Clonality, which ranges from 0 to 1, was calculated as one minus the normalized Shannon entropy of productive rearrangement frequencies. Only overrepresented clonotypes making up at least 0.05% of each patient's repertoire were included in the public clonotype analysis. More than ten repertoires from age-matched healthy donors, obtained from immuneACCESS, served as clonality controls. TCRdb's version of the immuneACCESS table is confined to in-frame rearrangements and falls short of the full clone set. An unresolved V gene accounts for under half of the shortfall where checked; the remainder is of unknown origin. For V, J and clone size, that table is used; D and trimming come from the DNA. Recorded for this sample are about 120,000 clones; approximately 58% of them occurred a single time. The ten largest make up around a third of the sample.

This specimen's time point label, interpreted: approximately 2 years on ibrutinib. For TCR beta library preparation, roughly 2 micrograms of genomic DNA were isolated from cryopreserved PBMCs. Longitudinal blood samples from CLL patients receiving ibrutinib monotherapy were subjected to high-throughput TCR beta sequencing. The patients were enrolled in a single-center, open-label phase 2 trial of ibrutinib monotherapy. The germline V gene (reference sequence) gives CDR1 as LNHDA and CDR2 as SQIVND. Trimmed from V: 3 bases; trimmed from J: 4 bases; junction bases lacking a gene match: 5. The CDR3, cysteine through phenylalanine, is 15 amino acids long. Only the CDR3 portion is preserved as DNA: 45 bases, with reading frame beginning at the first base. As for this clone: Its binding antigen is unknown. No quality values exist for individual bases; no much larger clone is one base distant.

The TCR comes from a human donor with chronic lymphocytic leukemia. The sequence joins TRBV19 to TRBJ2-5, and TRBD2 matches 10 of the central bases. The source material was PBMCs, sampled after 24 months of ibrutinib treatment. The DNA is as follows: TGTGCCAGTAGTATCGCGCTAGCGGGGGCAGAGACCCAGTACTTC. Protein translation: CASSIALAGAETQYF.